The 2 T cell receptor beta chains presented below share a single source sample, sequenced in a study of identical twins. TCRdb re-called the 5' RACE reads through MiXCR, storing one row per CDR3 protein. The sample shows a few hundred thousand distinct CDR3 sequences, around 8% of them seen only once. The sample also formed part of further work on yellow fever vaccine responses in identical twins.

Material for sequencing was CD8+ T cells sorted from blood. These receptors all come from a woman between 18 and 30 years old in good health.

This clonotype was seen repeatedly, ten times or more. The chain recombines TRBV20-1 with TRBJ2-5; the match to TRBD2 covers 8 bases. The CDR3 is 17 residues long. Germline trimming cut 4 bases from V and 1 base from J; bases unmatched to any gene: 14. CDR1 and CDR2 from the germline V gene are DFQATT and SNEGSKA (reference sequence). The CDR3 here is CSAKGLVRTSIQETQYF. The CDR3, as DNA: TGCAGTGCTAAGGGCCTCGTCCGGACTAGCATCCAAGAGACCCAGTACTTC.

There are a few counts of this clonotype. V gene TRBV20-1 combines with J gene TRBJ2-7; 10 bases fit TRBD2. Germline loops: CDR1 DFQATT, CDR2 SNEGSKA (reference sequence). V trimming: 6 bases; J trimming: 0 bases; junction bases outside the gene matches: 5. The CDR3 covers 14 residues. The CDR3 bases are TGCAGTGCGCTCCCTAGCGGGGGCTCCTACGAGCAGTACTTC. It specifies CSALPSGGSYEQYF.